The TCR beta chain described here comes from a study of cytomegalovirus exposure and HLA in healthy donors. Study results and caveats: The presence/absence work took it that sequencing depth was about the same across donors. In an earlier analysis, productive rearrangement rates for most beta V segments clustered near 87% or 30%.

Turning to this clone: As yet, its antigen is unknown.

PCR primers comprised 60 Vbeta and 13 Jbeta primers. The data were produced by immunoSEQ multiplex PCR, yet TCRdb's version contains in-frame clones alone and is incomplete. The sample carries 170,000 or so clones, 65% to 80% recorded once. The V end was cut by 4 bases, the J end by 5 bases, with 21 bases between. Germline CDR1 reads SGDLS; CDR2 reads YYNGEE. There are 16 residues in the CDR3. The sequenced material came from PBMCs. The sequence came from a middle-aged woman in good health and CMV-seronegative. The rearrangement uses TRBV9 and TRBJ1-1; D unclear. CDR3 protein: CASSYTNGFAGTEAFF. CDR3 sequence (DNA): TGTGCCAGCAGCTACACCAACGGGTTTGCGGGTACTGAAGCTTTCTTT.